Listed here are 5 T cell receptor beta chains from one sample, sequenced in a study of identifying expanded T cells in peripheral blood. TCRdb's copy holds only in-frame clones and misses some; the assay was immunoSEQ multiplex PCR. The repertoire consists of 75,000 to 95,000 clones, with roughly 84% occurring once and the leading ten covering roughly 4.1%. Sequenced: blood. These receptors were obtained from a person aged 18 to 75 in good health.

In this sample, this clone turned up many times. The gene calls are TRBV18 and TRBJ1-1, with 7 bases lining up with TRBD1. Germline lookup yields CDR1 KGHSH and CDR2 LQKENI. The V segment lost 4 bases and the J segment 0 bases; nucleotides outside the gene matches: 5. The CDR3 totals 15 residues. The DNA of the CDR3 is TGTGCCAGCTCACGCTCGACAGGGATGAACACTGAAGCTTTCTTT. It codes for CASSRSTGMNTEAFF.

The chain couples TRBV5-6 to TRBJ2-5; 9 nucleotides match TRBD1. CDR3 length: 16 amino acids. The V and J ends lost 2 bases and 3 bases, in that order; junction bases with no gene match: 8. Per the germline V gene, CDR1 is SGHDT and CDR2 is YYEEEE. This CDR3 is CASSFSPGDREETQYF. The CDR3 DNA reads as TGTGCCAGCAGCTTTTCGCCTGGGGACAGGGAAGAGACCCAGTACTTC.

At least ten counts were recorded for this clone. The chain carries TRBV7-2 and TRBJ2-7, with 12 bases fitting TRBD2. The ends lost 7 bases at V and 3 bases at J; junction bases unmatched: 10. The CDR3 has 16 amino acids. Germline assignment: CDR1 SGHTA and CDR2 FQGNSA. CDR3 loop: CASTSSSGGESYEQYF. Here the CDR3 DNA reads TGTGCCAGCACCTCGTCTAGCGGGGGGGAGAGCTACGAGCAGTACTTC.

As concerns this clone: Other nucleotide sequences in the sample specify the same CDR3. V gene TRBV30 combines with J gene TRBJ1-1; the D is unclear. There are 13 residues in the CDR3. CDR1 and CDR2 from the germline V gene are GTSNPN and SVGIG (reference sequence). V was clipped by 3 bases and J by 3 bases, with 11 bases between them. The CDR3 DNA sequence: TGTGCCTGGAGCGCATCCGGGCACACTGAAGCTTTCTTT. This encodes CAWSASGHTEAFF.

The V gene is TRBV5-6, the J gene TRBJ1-2, with D hard to call. The CDR3 is 14 amino acids. Germline V lookup: CDR1 SGHDT, CDR2 YYEEEE. V was clipped by 4 bases and J by 8 bases, with 18 bases between them. CDR3 nucleotide sequence: TGTGCCAGCAGCCTTCCGGGATCCAAAAGGGGCTACACCTTC. Residues: CASSLPGSKRGYTF.